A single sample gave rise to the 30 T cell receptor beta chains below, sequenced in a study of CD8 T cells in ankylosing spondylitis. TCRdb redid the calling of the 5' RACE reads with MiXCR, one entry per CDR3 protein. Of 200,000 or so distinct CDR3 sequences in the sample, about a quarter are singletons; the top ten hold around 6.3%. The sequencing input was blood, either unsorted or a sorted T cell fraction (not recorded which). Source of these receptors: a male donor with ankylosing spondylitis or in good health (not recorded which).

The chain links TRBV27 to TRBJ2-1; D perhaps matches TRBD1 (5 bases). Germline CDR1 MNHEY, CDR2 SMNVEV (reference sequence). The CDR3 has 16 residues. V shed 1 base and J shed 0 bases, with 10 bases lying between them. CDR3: CASSLYRRISYNEQFF. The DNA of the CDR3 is TGTGCCAGCAGTTTATACAGGCGAATCTCCTACAATGAGCAGTTCTTC.

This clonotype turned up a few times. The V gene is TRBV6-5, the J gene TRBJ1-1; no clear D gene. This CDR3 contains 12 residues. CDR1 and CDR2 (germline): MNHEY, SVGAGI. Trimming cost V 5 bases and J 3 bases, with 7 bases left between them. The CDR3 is CASSHLDTEAFF. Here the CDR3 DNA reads TGTGCCAGCAGTCACCTAGACACTGAAGCTTTCTTT.

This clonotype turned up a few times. CDR3 protein: CSADPGQAYEQYF. CDR3 DNA: TGCAGTGCTGACCCGGGACAGGCCTACGAGCAGTACTTC. The chain carries TRBV20-1 and TRBJ2-7; 8 bases match TRBD1. The CDR3 contains 13 residues. Trimming took 5 bases from V and 2 from J; bases not matched to a gene: 5. Germline V lookup: CDR1 DFQATT, CDR2 SNEGSKA (reference sequence).

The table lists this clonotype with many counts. The CDR3 sequence is CASSLRDRGAEKLFF. In DNA form, the CDR3 reads TGTGCCAGCAGTTTGAGGGACCGAGGGGCGGAAAAACTGTTTTTT. The chain is built from TRBV28 and TRBJ1-4; tentative D call: TRBD1 (5 bases). Germline-derived CDR1 and CDR2 are MDHEN and SYDVKM. V lost 3 bases, J lost 8 bases, and 16 bases lay in between. CDR3 length equals 15 residues.

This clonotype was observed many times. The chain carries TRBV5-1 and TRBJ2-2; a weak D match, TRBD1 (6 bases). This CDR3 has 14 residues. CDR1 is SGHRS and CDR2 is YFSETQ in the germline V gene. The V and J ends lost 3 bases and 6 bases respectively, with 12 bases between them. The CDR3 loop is CASSWTVGAGELFF. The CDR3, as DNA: TGCGCCAGCAGCTGGACAGTCGGGGCCGGGGAGCTGTTTTTT. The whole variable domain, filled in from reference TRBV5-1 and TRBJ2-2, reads KAGVTQTPRYLIKTRGQQVTLSCSPISGHRSVSWYQQTPGQGLQFLFEYFSETQRNKGNFPGRFSGRQFSNSRSEMNVSTLELGDSALYLCASSWTVGAGELFFGEGSRLTVL.

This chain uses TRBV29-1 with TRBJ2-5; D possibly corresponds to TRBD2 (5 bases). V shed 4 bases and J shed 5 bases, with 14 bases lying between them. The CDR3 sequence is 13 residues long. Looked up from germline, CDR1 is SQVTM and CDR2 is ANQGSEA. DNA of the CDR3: TGCAGCGTTGTAGTGGGCCGAGGGGAGACCCAGTACTTC. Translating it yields CSVVVGRGETQYF.

CDR3 sequence reads: CASSSGTSERNSYEQYF. CDR3 nucleotide sequence: TGTGCCAGCAGCAGCGGGACTAGCGAAAGGAACTCCTACGAGCAGTACTTC. The chain links TRBV21-1 to TRBJ2-7; the table's D call TRBD2 went unverified against the DNA. TRBV21-1 is designated a pseudogene. CDR3 size: 17 residues.

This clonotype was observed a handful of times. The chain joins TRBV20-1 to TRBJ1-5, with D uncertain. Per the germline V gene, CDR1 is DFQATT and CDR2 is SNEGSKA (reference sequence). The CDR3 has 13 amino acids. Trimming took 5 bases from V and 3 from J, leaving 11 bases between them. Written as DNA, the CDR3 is TGCAGTGCTTGCCCCGACACCAATCAGCCCCAGCATTTT. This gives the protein CSACPDTNQPQHF.

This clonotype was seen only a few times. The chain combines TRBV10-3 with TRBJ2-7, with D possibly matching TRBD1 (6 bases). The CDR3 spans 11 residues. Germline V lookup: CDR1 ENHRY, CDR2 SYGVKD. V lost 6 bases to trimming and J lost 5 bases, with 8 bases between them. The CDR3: CAIRGGHEQYF. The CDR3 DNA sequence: TGTGCCATCAGAGGGGGTCACGAGCAGTACTTC.

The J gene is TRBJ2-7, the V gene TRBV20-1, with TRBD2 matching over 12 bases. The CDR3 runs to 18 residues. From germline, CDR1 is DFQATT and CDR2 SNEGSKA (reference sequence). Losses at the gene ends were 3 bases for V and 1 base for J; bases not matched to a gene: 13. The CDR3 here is CSARDLGLAGGTSYEQYF. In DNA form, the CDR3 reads TGCAGTGCTAGGGACCTCGGGCTAGCGGGAGGGACATCCTACGAGCAGTACTTC.

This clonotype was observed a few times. In DNA form, the CDR3 reads TGCAGCGTTGAAGGCTCCCCCCCCGGGACAGGGGAGCCAGATACGCAGTATTTT. This gives the protein CSVEGSPPGTGEPDTQYF. The chain links TRBV29-1 to TRBJ2-3; TRBD1 matches 10 bases. Trimming at V came to 1 base and at J to 4 bases, leaving 14 bases not matched to a gene. CDR1 is SQVTM, CDR2 ANQGSEA, per germline. The CDR3 has 18 amino acids.

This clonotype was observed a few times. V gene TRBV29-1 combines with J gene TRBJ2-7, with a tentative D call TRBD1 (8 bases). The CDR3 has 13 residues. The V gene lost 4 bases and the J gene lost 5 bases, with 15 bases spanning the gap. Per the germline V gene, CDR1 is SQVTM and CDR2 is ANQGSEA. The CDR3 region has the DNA TGCAGCGTTGGGCGGACAGGGACTAACGAGCAGTACTTC. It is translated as CSVGRTGTNEQYF.

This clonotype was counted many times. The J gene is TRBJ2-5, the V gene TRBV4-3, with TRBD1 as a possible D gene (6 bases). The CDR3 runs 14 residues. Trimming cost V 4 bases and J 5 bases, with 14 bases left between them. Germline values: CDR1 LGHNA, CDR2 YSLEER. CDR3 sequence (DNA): TGCGCCAGCAGCCGTCAGGGGCCCGGGGAGACCCAGTACTTC. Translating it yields CASSRQGPGETQYF.

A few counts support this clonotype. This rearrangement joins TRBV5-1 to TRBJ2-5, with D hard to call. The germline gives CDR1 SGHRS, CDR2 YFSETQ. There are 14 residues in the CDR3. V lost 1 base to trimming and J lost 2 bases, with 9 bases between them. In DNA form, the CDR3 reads TGCGCCAGCAGCTTGTGGCAGTCACAAGAGACCCAGTACTTC. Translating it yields CASSLWQSQETQYF.

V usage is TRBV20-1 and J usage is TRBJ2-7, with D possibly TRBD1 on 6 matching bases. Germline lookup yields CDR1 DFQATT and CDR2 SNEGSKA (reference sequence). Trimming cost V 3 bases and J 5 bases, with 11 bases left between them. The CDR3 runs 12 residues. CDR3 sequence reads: CSASRGSNEQYF. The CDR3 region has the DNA TGCAGTGCTAGCAGGGGCAGCAACGAGCAGTACTTC.

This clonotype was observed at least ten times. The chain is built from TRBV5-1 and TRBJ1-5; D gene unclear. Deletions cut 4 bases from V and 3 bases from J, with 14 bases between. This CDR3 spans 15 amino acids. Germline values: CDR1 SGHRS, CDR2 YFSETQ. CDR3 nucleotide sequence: TGCGCCAGCAGCCGGACCGGGAGATCCAATCAGCCCCAGCATTTT. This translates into CASSRTGRSNQPQHF.

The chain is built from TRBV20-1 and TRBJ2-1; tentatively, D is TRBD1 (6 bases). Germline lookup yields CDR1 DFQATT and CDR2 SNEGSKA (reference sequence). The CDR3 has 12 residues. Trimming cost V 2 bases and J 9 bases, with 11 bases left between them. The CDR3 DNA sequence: TGCAGTGCTAGACACACCAGGGGTGAGCAGTTCTTC. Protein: CSARHTRGEQFF.

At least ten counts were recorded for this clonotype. The CDR3, as DNA: TGTGCCAGCAGGTACGGACAGCTCCGTACGAACACTGAAGCTTTCTTT. Translated: CASRYGQLRTNTEAFF. V usage is TRBV5-6 and J usage is TRBJ1-1; a possible D gene is TRBD1 (6 bases). Germline V gives CDR1 SGHDT, CDR2 YYEEEE. Trimming shortened V by 5 bases and J by 1 base, and 18 bases separated the two germline ends. The CDR3 has 16 residues.

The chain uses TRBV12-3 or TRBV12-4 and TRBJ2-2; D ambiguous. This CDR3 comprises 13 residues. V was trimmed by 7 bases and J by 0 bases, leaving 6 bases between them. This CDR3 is CASMVANTGELFF. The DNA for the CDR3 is TGTGCCAGCATGGTCGCGAACACCGGGGAGCTGTTTTTT.

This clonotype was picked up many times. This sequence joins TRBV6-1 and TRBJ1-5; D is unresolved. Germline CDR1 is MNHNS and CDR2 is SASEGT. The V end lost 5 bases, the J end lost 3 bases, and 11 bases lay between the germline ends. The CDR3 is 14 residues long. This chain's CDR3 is CASSPRGNNQPQHF. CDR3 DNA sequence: TGTGCCAGCAGTCCTCGGGGAAACAATCAGCCCCAGCATTTT.

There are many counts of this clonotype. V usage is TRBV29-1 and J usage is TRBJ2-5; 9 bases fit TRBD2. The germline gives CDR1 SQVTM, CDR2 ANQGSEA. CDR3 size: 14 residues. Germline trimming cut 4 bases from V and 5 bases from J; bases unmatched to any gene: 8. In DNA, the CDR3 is TGCAGCGTTGTTGGGCGGGAGGGCCACGAGACCCAGTACTTC. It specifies CSVVGREGHETQYF.

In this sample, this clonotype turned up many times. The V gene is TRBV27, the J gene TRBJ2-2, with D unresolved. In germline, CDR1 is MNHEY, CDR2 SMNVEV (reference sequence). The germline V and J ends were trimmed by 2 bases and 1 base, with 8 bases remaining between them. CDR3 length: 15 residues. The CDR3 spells CASSLRYVNTGELFF. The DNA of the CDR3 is TGTGCCAGCAGTTTAAGATACGTGAACACCGGGGAGCTGTTTTTT.

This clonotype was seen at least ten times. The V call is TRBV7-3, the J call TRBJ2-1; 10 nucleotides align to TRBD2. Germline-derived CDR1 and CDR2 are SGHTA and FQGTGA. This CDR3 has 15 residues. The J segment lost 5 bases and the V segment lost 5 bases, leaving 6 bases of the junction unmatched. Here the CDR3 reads CASSPRTSGDNEQFF. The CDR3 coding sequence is TGTGCCAGCAGCCCTCGAACTAGCGGGGACAATGAGCAGTTCTTC. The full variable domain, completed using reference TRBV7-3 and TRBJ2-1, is GAGVSQTPSNKVTEKGKYVELRCDPISGHTALYWYRQSLGQGPEFLIYFQGTGAADDSGLPNDRFFAVRPEGSVSTLKIQRTERGDSAVYLCASSPRTSGDNEQFFGPGTRLTVL.

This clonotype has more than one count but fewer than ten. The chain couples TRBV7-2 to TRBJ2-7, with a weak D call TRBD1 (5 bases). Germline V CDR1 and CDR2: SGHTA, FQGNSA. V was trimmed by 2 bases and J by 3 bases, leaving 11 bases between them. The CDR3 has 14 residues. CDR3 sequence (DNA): TGTGCCAGCAGCTTATGGGGTCAGGGCTACGAGCAGTACTTC. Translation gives CASSLWGQGYEQYF.

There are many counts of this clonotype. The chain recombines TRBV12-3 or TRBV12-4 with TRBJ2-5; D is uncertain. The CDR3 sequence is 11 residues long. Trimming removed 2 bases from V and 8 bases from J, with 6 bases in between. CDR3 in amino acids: CASSLLGTQYF. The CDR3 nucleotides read TGTGCCAGCAGTTTACTCGGAACCCAGTACTTC.

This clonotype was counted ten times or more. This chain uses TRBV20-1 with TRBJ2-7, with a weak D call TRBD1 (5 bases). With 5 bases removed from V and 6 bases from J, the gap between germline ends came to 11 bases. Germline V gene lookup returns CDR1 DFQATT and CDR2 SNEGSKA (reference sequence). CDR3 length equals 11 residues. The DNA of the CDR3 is TGCAGTGCTGGGGCGGAACGCGAGCAGTACTTC. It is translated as CSAGAEREQYF.

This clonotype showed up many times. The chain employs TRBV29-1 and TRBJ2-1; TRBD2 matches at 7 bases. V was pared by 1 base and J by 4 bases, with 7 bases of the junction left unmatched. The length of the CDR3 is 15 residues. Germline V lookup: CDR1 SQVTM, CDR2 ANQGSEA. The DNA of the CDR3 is TGCAGCGTTGAAGGTTGGCGGGAGACTTACAATGAGCAGTTCTTC. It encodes CSVEGWRETYNEQFF.

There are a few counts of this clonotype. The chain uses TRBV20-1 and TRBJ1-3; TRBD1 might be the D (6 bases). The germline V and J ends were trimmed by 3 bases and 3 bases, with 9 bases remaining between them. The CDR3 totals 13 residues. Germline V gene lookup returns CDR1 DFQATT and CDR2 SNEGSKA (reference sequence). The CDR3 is CSASPGDGNTIYF. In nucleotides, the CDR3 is TGCAGTGCTAGTCCAGGGGATGGAAACACCATATATTTT.

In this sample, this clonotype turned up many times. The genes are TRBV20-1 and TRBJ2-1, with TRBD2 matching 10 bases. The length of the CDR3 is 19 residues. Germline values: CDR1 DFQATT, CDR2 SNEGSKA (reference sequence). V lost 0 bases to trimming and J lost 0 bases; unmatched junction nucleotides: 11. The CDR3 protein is CSARDLGLAGATSYNEQFF. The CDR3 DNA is TGCAGTGCTAGAGATCTGGGGCTAGCGGGAGCTACCTCCTACAATGAGCAGTTCTTC.

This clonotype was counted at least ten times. CDR3 DNA: TGCAGTGCTAGACAGGGCAGCGGCACCGGGGAGCTGTTTTTT. It translates to CSARQGSGTGELFF. This chain joins TRBV20-1 and TRBJ2-2, with D perhaps being TRBD1 or TRBD2 (5 bases each). The CDR3 runs to 14 residues. The ends were cut back, 2 bases at V and 4 bases at J, with 11 bases in the middle. The V gene's germline CDR1 is DFQATT and CDR2 SNEGSKA (reference sequence).